The clone carrying this TCR beta chain has just a few counts. Its antigen is unknown. The germline V gene encodes CDR1 LGHDT and CDR2 YNNKEL (reference sequence). V was clipped by 1 base and J by 2 bases, with 8 bases between them. There are 14 residues in the CDR3. This sample stems from a study of early T cells in non-severe SARS-CoV-2 infection. Study-level results: Anti-spike CD8 specificities were favored by VDJdb matching, whose results missed private and CD4 specificities.

The TCR library protocol was used to attach unique molecular identifiers. These identifiers were attached to individual cDNA molecules. TCRdb analysed the 5' RACE reads with MiXCR anew, one entry per CDR3 protein. The sample carries 20,000 to 25,000 distinct CDR3 sequences, more than 3.5% recorded once. The chain joins TRBV3-1 to TRBJ1-1; D uncertain. The source of this sequence is an adult who was a healthcare worker with PCR-confirmed SARS-CoV-2 infection or an uninfected control (not recorded which). Sequences were obtained from whole blood. DNA of the CDR3: TGTGCCAGCAGCCAAGGATGGGATAACACTGAAGCTTTCTTT. Translating gives CASSQGWDNTEAFF.